The 3 T cell receptor beta chains below all came from one sample that was sequenced in a study of blood T cell repertoires in COVID-19. Sequenced by immunoSEQ multiplex PCR; TCRdb stores in-frame clones only, minus some. The data contain fewer than 250,000 clones, around 80% of them singletons. Source material: peripheral blood. The source of these receptors is a man aged 50 to 60 with active or convalescent COVID-19.

As for this clone: One end of the junction does not line up with germline, which may come from a read error. The chain is built from TRBV6-5 and TRBJ1-2, with D possibly matching TRBD1 (5 bases). Germline CDR1 reads MNHEY; CDR2 reads SVGAGI. The CDR3 loop spans 14 amino acids. CDR3: CASSDSGGSAGYTF. CDR3 sequence (DNA): TGTGCCAGCAGTGACTCCGGGGGGTCTGCTGGCTACACCTTC.

The rearrangement uses TRBV28 and TRBJ1-5; D call uncertain. CDR1 and CDR2 from the germline V gene are MDHEN and SYDVKM. This CDR3 is built from 11 residues. Between the trimmed V and J ends, which lost 7 bases and 1 base, there was a span of 2 bases. The CDR3 protein is CASTSNQPQHF. For the CDR3, the DNA is TGTGCCAGCACGAGCAATCAGCCCCAGCATTTT.

This chain joins TRBV29-1 and TRBJ1-2; D might be TRBD1 (5 bases). CDR1 and CDR2 (germline): SQVTM, ANQGSEA. The CDR3 spans 12 residues. V was cut by 6 bases and J by 3 bases, with 11 bases left in between. This chain's CDR3 is CSVGAGDYGYTF. The CDR3 DNA follows: TGCAGCGTCGGGGCGGGAGACTATGGCTACACCTTC.